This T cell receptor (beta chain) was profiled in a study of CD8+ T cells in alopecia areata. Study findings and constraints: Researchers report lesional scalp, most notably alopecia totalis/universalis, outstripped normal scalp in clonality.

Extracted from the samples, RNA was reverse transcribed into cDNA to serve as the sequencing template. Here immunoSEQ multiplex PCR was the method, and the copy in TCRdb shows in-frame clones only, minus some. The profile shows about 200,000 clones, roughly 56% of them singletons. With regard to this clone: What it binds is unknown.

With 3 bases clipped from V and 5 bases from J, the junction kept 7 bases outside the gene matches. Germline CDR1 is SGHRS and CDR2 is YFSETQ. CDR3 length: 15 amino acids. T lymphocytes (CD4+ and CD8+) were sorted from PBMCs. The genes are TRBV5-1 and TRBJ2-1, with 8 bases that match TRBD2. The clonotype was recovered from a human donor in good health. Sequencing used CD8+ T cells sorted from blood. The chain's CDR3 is CASSSLTSEDNEQFF. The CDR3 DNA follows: TGCGCCAGCAGCTCGTTGACTAGCGAGGACAATGAGCAGTTCTTC.